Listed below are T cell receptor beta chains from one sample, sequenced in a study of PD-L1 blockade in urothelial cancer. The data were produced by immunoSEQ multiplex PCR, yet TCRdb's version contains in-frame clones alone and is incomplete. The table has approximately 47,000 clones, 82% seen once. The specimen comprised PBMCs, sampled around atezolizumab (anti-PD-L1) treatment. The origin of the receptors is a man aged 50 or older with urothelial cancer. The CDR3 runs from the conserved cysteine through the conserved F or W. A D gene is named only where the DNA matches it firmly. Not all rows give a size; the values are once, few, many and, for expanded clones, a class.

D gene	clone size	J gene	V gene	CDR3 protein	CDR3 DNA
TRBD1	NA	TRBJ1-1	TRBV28	CASSSPPGQLNTEAFF	TGTGCCAGCAGTTCCCCTCCGGGACAGTTGAACACTGAAGCTTTCTTT
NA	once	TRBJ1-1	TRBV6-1	CASSELLIGRSTEAFF	TGTGCCAGCAGTGAATTACTCATAGGGAGGAGCACTGAAGCTTTCTTT
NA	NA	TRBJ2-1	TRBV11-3	CASSLEGPYNEQFF	TGTGCCAGCAGCTTGGAGGGGCCTTACAATGAGCAGTTCTTC
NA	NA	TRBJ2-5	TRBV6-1	CASSERQDLGETQYF	TGTGCCAGCAGTGAGCGACAGGACCTGGGGGAGACCCAGTACTTC
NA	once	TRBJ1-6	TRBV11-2	CASSLGLGARGSNSPLHF	TGTGCCAGCAGCTTAGGTTTGGGGGCTAGGGGGAGCAATTCACCCCTCCACTTT
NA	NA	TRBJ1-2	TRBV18	CASSASARNYGYTF	TGTGCCAGCTCAGCCTCTGCCAGAAACTATGGCTACACCTTC
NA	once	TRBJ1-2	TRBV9	CASSVARGYGYTF	TGTGCCAGCAGCGTAGCCAGGGGCTATGGCTACACCTTC
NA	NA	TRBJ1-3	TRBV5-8	CATHRNSGNTIYF	TGTGCCACCCACAGGAACTCTGGAAACACCATATATTTT
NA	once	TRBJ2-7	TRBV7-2	CASSPSTQRYEQYF	TGTGCCAGCAGCCCATCGACACAGAGATACGAGCAGTACTTC
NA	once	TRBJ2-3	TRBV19	CASSGRHTDTQYF	TGTGCCAGTAGTGGCAGACACACAGATACGCAGTATTTT
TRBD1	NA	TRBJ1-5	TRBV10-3	CAISESGTGGNQPQHF	TGTGCCATCAGTGAATCAGGGACAGGGGGCAATCAGCCCCAGCATTTT
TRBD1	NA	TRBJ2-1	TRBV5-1	CASSLVQGAYNEQFF	TGCGCCAGCAGCTTGGTCCAGGGGGCGTACAATGAGCAGTTCTTC
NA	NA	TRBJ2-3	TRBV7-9	CASSLAARAAATQYF	TGTGCCAGCAGCTTAGCCGCCAGGGCGGCGGCTACGCAGTATTTT
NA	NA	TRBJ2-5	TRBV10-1	CASSESWAQETQYF	TGCGCCAGCAGTGAGTCGTGGGCCCAAGAGACCCAGTACTTC
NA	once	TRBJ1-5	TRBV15	CATSRDPRGGQPQHF	TGTGCCACCAGCAGAGATCCACGGGGTGGGCAGCCCCAGCATTTT
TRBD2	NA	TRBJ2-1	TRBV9	CASSKGASGRGSSYNEQFF	TGTGCCAGCAGCAAGGGGGCTAGCGGGAGGGGAAGCTCCTACAATGAGCAGTTCTTC
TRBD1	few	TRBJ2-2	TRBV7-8	CASSQQGTGELFF	TGTGCCAGCAGCCAACAGGGGACCGGGGAGCTGTTTTTT
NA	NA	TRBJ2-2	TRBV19	CASSADSTGELFF	TGTGCCAGTAGTGCCGACTCCACCGGGGAGCTGTTTTTT
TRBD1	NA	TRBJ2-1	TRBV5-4	CASSMGQGSYNEQFF	TGTGCCAGCAGCATGGGACAGGGCTCCTACAATGAGCAGTTCTTC
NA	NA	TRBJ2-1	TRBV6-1	CASSGGLLRANEQFF	TGTGCCAGCAGTGGAGGCCTTCTCAGGGCGAATGAGCAGTTCTTC
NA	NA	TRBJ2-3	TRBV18	CASSPLGDTQYF	TGTGCCAGCTCACCACTCGGAGATACGCAGTATTTT
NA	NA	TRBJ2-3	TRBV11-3	CASSLAISGADTQYF	TGTGCCAGCAGCTTAGCCATCTCAGGGGCAGATACGCAGTATTTT
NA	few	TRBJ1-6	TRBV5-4	CASSARGGNSPLHF	TGTGCCAGCAGCGCCAGGGGTGGTAATTCACCCCTCCACTTT
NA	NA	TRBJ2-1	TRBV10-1	CASSESMLRDEQFF	TGCGCCAGCAGTGAGTCTATGTTGAGAGATGAGCAGTTCTTC
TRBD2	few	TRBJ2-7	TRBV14	CASSQGSGRGSYEQYF	TGTGCCAGCAGCCAAGGAAGCGGGAGAGGCTCCTACGAGCAGTACTTC
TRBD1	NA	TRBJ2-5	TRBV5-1	CASSFGQGGETQYF	TGCGCCAGCAGCTTCGGACAGGGGGGTGAGACCCAGTACTTC
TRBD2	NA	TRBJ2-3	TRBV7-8	CASSSPLAGGGTTSTDTQYF	TGTGCCAGCAGCTCCCCCCTGGCGGGAGGAGGGACCACTAGCACAGATACGCAGTATTTT
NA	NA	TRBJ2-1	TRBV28	CASRSPTGINEQFF	TGTGCCAGCAGGAGCCCAACAGGGATTAATGAGCAGTTCTTC
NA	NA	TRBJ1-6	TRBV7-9	CASSSRRSSYNSPLHF	TGTGCCAGCAGTTCTCGTAGGAGCTCCTATAATTCACCCCTCCACTTT
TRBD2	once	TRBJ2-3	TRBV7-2	CASSFTSGTDTQYF	TGTGCCAGCAGCTTTACTAGCGGTACAGATACGCAGTATTTT
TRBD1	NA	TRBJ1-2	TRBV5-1	CASSLSGQAYGYTF	TGCGCCAGCAGCTTAAGCGGACAGGCCTATGGCTACACCTTC
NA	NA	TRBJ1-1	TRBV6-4	CASSVAQGTEAFF	TGTGCCAGCAGTGTCGCACAGGGCACTGAAGCTTTCTTT
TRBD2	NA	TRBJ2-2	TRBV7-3	CASSPPWGAGGNAGELFF	TGTGCCAGCAGCCCGCCCTGGGGAGCGGGAGGGAACGCCGGGGAGCTGTTTTTT